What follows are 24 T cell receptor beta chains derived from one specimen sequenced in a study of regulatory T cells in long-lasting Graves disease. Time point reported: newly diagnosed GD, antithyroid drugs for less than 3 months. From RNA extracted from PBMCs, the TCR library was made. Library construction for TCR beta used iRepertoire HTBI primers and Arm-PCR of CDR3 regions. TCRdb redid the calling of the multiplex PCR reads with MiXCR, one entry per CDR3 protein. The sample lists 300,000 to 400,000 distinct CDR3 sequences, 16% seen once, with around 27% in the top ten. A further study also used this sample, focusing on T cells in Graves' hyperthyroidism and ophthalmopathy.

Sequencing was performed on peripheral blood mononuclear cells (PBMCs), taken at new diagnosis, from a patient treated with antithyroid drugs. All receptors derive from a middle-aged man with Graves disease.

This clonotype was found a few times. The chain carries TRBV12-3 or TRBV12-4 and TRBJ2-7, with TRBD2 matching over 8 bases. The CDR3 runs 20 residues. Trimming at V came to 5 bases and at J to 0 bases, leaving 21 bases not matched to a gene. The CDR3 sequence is CASSPDSPAGVIWGSYEQYF. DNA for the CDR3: TGTGCCAGCAGTCCCGACTCGCCAGCGGGAGTCATCTGGGGCTCCTACGAGCAGTACTTC.

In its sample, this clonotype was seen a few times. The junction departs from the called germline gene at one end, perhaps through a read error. CDR3 bases: TGTGCCAGCTCCAGACTAGCGATGAACACCGAGGAGCTGTTTTTT. Translation gives CASSRLAMNTEELFF. The genes are TRBV18 and TRBJ2-2, with TRBD2 identical over 8 bases. The length of the CDR3 is 15 residues. Germline V gene data show CDR1 as KGHSH and CDR2 as LQKENI.

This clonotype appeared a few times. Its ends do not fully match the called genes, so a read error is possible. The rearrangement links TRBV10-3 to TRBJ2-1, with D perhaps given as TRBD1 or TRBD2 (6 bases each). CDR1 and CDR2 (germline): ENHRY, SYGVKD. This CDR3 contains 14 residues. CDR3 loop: CAISGYGGYNEQLF. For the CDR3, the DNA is TGTGCCATCAGTGGATACGGGGGCTACAATGAGCAGCTCTTC.

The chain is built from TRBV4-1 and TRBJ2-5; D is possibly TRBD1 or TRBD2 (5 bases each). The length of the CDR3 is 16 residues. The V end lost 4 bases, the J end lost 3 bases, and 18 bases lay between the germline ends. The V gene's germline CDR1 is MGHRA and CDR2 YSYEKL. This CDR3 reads CASSRWGSPRKETQYF. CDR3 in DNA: TGCGCCAGCAGCCGTTGGGGGTCCCCACGCAAAGAGACCCAGTACTTC.

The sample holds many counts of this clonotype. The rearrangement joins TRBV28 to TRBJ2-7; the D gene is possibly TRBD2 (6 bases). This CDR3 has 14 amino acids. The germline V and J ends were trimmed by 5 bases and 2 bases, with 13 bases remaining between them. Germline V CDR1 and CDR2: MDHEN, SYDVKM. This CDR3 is CASSLRTGAYEQYF. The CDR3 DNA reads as TGTGCCAGCAGTCTCCGGACGGGAGCCTACGAGCAGTACTTC.

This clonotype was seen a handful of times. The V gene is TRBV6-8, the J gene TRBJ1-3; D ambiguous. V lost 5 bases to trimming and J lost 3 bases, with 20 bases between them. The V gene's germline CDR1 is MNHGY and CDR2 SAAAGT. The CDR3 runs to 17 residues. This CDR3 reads CASSTLTGPLFGNTIYF. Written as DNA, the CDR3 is TGTGCCAGCAGTACTCTGACCGGACCCCTCTTTGGAAACACCATATATTTT.

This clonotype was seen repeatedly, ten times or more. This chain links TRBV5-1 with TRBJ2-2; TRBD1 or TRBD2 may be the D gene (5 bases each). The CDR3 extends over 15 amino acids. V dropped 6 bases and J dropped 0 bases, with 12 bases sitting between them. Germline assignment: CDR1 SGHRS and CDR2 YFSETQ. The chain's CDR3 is CASTGRGPNTGELFF. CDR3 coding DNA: TGCGCCAGCACCGGACGGGGACCGAACACCGGGGAGCTGTTTTTT. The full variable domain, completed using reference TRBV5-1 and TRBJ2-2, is KAGVTQTPRYLIKTRGQQVTLSCSPISGHRSVSWYQQTPGQGLQFLFEYFSETQRNKGNFPGRFSGRQFSNSRSEMNVSTLELGDSALYLCASTGRGPNTGELFFGEGSRLTVL.

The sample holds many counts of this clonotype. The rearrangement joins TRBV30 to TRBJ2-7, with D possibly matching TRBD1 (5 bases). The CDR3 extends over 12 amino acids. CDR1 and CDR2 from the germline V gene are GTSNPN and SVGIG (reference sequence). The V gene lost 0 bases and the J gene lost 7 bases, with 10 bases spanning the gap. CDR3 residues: CAWSVRQNEQYF. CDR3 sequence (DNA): TGTGCCTGGAGTGTAAGACAGAATGAGCAGTACTTC.

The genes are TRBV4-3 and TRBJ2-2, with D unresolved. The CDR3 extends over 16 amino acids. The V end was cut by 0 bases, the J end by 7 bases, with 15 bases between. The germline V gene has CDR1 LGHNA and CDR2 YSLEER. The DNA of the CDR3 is TGCGCCAGCAGCCAAGACAGAGTTGAGGTTGGCGGGGAGCTGTTTTTT. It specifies CASSQDRVEVGGELFF.

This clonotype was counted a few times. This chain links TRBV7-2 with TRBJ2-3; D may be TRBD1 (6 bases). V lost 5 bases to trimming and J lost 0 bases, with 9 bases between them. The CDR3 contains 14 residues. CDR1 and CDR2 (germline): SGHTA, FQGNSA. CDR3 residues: CASSKDRSTDTQYF. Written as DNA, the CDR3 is TGTGCCAGCAGCAAGGACAGAAGCACAGATACGCAGTATTTT.

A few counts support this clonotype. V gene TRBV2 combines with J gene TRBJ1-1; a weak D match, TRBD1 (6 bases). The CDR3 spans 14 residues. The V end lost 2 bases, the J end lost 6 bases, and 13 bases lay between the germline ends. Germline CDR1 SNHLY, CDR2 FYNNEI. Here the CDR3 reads CASSEFDRSSEAFF. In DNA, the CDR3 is TGTGCCAGCAGTGAATTCGACAGGTCCTCTGAAGCTTTCTTT.

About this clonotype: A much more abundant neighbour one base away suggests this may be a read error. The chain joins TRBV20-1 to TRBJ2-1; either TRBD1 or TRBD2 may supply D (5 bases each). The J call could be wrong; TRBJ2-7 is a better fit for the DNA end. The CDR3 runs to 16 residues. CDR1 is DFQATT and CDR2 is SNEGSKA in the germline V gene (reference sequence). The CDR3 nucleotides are TGCAGTGCTAACCTTCGGGGCCAACAGCCCTACAATGAGCAGTACTTC. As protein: CSANLRGQQPYNEQYF.

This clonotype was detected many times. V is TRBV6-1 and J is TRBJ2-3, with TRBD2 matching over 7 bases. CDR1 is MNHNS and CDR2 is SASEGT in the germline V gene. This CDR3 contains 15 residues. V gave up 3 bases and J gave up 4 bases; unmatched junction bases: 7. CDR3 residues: CASSEKRGRADTQYF. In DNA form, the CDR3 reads TGTGCCAGCAGTGAGAAGCGGGGCAGAGCAGATACGCAGTATTTT.

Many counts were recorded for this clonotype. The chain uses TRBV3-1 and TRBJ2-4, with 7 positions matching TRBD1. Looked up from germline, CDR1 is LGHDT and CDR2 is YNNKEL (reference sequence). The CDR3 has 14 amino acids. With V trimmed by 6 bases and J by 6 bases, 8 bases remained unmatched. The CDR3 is CASSRQGRGNIQYF. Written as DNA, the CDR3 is TGTGCCAGCAGTCGACAGGGCCGGGGAAACATTCAGTACTTC. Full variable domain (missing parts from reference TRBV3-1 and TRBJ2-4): DTAVSQTPKYLVTQMGNDKSIKCEQNLGHDTMYWYKQDSKKFLKIMFSYNNKELIINETVPNRFSPKSPDKAHLNLHINSLELGDSAVYFCASSRQGRGNIQYFGAGTRLSVL.

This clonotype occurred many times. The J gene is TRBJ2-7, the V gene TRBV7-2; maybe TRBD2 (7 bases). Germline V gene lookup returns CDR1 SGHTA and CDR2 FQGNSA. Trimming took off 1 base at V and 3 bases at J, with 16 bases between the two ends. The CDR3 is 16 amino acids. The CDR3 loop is CASSLGGGAGIYEQYF. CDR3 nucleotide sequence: TGTGCCAGCAGCTTAGGGGGGGGGGCAGGGATCTACGAGCAGTACTTC.

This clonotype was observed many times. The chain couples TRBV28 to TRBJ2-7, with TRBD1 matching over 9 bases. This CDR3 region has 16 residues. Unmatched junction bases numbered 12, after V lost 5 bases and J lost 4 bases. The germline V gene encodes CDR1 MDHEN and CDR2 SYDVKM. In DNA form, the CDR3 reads TGTGCCAGCAGTCCAGCCCCGGGACAGGGATCATACGAGCAGTACTTC. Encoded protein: CASSPAPGQGSYEQYF.

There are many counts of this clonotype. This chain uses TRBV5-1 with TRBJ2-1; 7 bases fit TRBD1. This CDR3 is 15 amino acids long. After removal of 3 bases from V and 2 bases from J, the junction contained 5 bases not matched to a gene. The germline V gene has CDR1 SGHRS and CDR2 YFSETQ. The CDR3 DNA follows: TGCGCCAGCAGCTCATCGACAGGGACCTACAATGAGCAGTTCTTC. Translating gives CASSSSTGTYNEQFF.

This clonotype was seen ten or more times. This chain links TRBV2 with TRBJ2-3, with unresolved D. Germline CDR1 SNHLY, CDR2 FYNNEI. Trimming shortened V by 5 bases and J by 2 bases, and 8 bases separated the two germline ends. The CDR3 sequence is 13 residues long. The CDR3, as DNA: TGTGCCAGCAGTTCTCAACCCACAGATACGCAGTATTTT. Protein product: CASSSQPTDTQYF.

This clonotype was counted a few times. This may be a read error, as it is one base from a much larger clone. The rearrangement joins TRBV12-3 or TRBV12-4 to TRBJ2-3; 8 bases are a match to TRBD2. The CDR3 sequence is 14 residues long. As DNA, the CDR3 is TGTGCCAGCATTCCGGGGGGGCTGACAGGTACGCAGTATTTT. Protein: CASIPGGLTGTQYF.

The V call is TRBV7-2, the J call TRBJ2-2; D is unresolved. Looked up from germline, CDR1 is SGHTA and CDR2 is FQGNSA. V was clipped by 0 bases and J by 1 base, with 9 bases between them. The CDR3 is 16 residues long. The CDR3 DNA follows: TGTGCCAGCAGCTTAGCCCTAGTAAGGAACACCGGGGAGCTGTTTTTT. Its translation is CASSLALVRNTGELFF. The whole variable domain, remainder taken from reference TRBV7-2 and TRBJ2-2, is GAGVSQSPSNKVTEKGKDVELRCDPISGHTALYWYRQSLGQGLEFLIYFQGNSAPDKSGLPSDRFSAERTGGSVSTLTIQRTQQEDSAVYLCASSLALVRNTGELFFGEGSRLTVL.

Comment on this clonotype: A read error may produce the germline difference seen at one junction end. As DNA, the CDR3 is TGTGCCAGCACTGACACAGGGGTCACTGAAGTTTTCTTT. Protein: CASTDTGVTEVFF. The rearrangement uses TRBV2 and TRBJ1-1, with 7 nucleotides matching TRBD1. This CDR3 has 13 residues. The V gene's germline CDR1 is SNHLY and CDR2 FYNNEI. Based on the CDR3 plus reference TRBV2 and TRBJ1-1, the full variable domain is EPEVTQTPSHQVTQMGQEVILRCVPISNHLYFYWYRQILGQKVEFLVSFYNNEISEKSEIFDDQFSVERPDGSNFTLKIRSTKLEDSAMYFCASTDTGVTEVFFGQGTRLTVV.

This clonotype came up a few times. As DNA, the CDR3 is TGTGCCAGTAGTATCTTCAGGGGGCGACTTGGCTACACCTTC. Protein product: CASSIFRGRLGYTF. This rearrangement joins TRBV19 to TRBJ1-2, with 8 bases lining up with TRBD1. V lost 3 bases and J lost 7; bases outside the gene matches: 7. This CDR3 region has 14 residues. Germline assignment: CDR1 LNHDA and CDR2 SQIVND (reference sequence).

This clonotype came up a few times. This CDR3 is CATSSTVSGSPLHF. For the CDR3, the DNA is TGTGCCACCAGCTCGACAGTCTCCGGGTCACCCCTCCACTTT. The chain carries TRBV15 and TRBJ1-6; TRBD1 might be the D (5 bases). V was trimmed by 5 bases and J by 10 bases, leaving 15 bases between them. The CDR3 is made up of 14 amino acids. Germline V gene lookup returns CDR1 LNHNV and CDR2 YYDKDF (reference sequence). The full variable domain, with the rest looked up from reference TRBV15 and TRBJ1-6, is DAMVIQNPRYQVTQFGKPVTLSCSQTLNHNVMYWYQQKSSQAPKLLFHYYDKDFNNEADTPDNFQSRRPNTSFCFLDIRSPGLGDTAMYLCATSSTVSGSPLHFGNGTRLTVT.

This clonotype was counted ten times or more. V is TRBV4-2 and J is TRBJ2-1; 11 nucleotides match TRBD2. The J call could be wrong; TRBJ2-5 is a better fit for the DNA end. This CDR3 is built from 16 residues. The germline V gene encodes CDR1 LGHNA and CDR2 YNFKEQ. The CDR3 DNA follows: TGTGCCAGCAGCCAGCATAGCGGGGGGGCCTCAGAGACCCAGTACTTC. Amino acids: CASSQHSGGASETQYF.